This T cell receptor beta chain is from a study of quantifying T cell responses using KT2 cells. Study-level background: RNA was reverse transcribed with TCR alpha and beta constant-region primers.

KT2, a clone with a known TCR, was spiked into unfractionated PBMC. Different KT2-to-PBMC ratios were created with a constant PBMC count. There are a few counts of this clonotype. This CDR3 spans 14 amino acids. The junction had 5 bases not matched to a gene; V was cut back by 4 bases and J by 4 bases. Each cDNA got a UMI-containing oligo ligated at its 3' end. First-round PCR used three to five cycles and beta primers RC1.1 and RC1.2 covering TRBC1 and TRBC2. TCRdb used MiXCR to reprocess the UMI-ligation and nested PCR reads, holding one entry per CDR3 protein. The sample includes tens of thousands of distinct CDR3 sequences, approximately 7% of them seen just once.

This TCR came from a human donor. The sequencing sample was made of PBMCs spiked with cells of the T cell clone KT2. The chain recombines TRBV12-3 or TRBV12-4 with TRBJ2-3, with 7 bases aligning to TRBD1. The CDR3 loop is CASSSNRGSDTQYF. CDR3 in DNA: TGTGCCAGCAGTTCGAACAGGGGATCAGATACGCAGTATTTT.